These 16 T cell receptor beta chains share one sample of origin, sequenced in a study of T-cell memory formation after mild COVID-19. TCRdb reanalysed the 5' RACE reads using MiXCR and keeps one entry per CDR3 protein. Counted here are about 130,000 distinct CDR3 sequences, about 6% occurring once; the ten biggest clones make up over 2%. Sequencing was done on a sample of PBMCs or a T cell subset sorted from them (not recorded which). These receptors were collected from an adult woman who had mild COVID-19 (a few samples of this study predate the infection). Cell type and time point are not known.

Ten or more counts support this clonotype. The chain's CDR3 is CASSGVERAGKNEQFF. DNA for the CDR3: TGTGCCAGCAGCGGCGTTGAGCGAGCGGGTAAAAATGAGCAGTTCTTC. The gene calls are TRBV7-9 and TRBJ2-1; D perhaps matches TRBD2 (6 bases). Germline V CDR1 and CDR2: SEHNR, FQNEAQ (reference sequence). V dropped 5 bases and J dropped 7 bases, with 21 bases sitting between them. The CDR3 is 16 amino acids. The full variable domain, its missing parts supplied by reference TRBV7-9 and TRBJ2-1, is DTGVSQNPRHKITKRGQNVTFRCDPISEHNRLYWYRQTLGQGPEFLTYFQNEAQLEKSRLLSDRFSAERPKGSFSTLEIQRTEQGDSAMYLCASSGVERAGKNEQFFGPGTRLTVL.

This clonotype was recorded a few times. The J gene is TRBJ1-1, the V gene TRBV5-1, with TRBD1 as a possible D gene (5 bases). The CDR3 loop spans 16 amino acids. Deletions cut 5 bases from V and 1 base from J, with 18 bases between. The germline CDR1 and CDR2 sequences are SGHRS and YFSETQ. This CDR3 is CASRPLSVGGNTEAFF. The CDR3 DNA reads as TGCGCCAGCAGGCCCTTGTCCGTTGGGGGGAACACTGAAGCTTTCTTT. Based on the CDR3 plus reference TRBV5-1 and TRBJ1-1, the full variable domain is KAGVTQTPRYLIKTRGQQVTLSCSPISGHRSVSWYQQTPGQGLQFLFEYFSETQRNKGNFPGRFSGRQFSNSRSEMNVSTLELGDSALYLCASRPLSVGGNTEAFFGQGTRLTVV.

This clonotype was seen ten or more times. The rearrangement uses TRBV7-6 and TRBJ2-1; 7 bases agree with TRBD1. This CDR3 comprises 16 residues. Germline V gene sequence: CDR1 SGHVS, CDR2 FNYEAQ. With V trimmed by 1 base and J by 6 bases, 9 bases remained unmatched. Written as DNA, the CDR3 is TGTGCCAGCAGCTTAGGCTACAGGGGAGCAGCCAATGAGCAGTTCTTC. This codes for CASSLGYRGAANEQFF.

V and J are TRBV18 and TRBJ1-5; D is ambiguous. This CDR3 has 15 residues. Between the trimmed V and J ends, which lost 6 bases and 4 bases, there was a span of 16 bases. In germline, CDR1 is KGHSH, CDR2 LQKENI. The CDR3 DNA reads TGTGCCAGCTCCGTAGGAGTCCCGACTAATCAGCCCCAGCATTTT. This encodes CASSVGVPTNQPQHF. Using reference TRBV18 and TRBJ1-5 for the parts outside the CDR3, the full variable domain is NAGVMQNPRHLVRRRGQEARLRCSPMKGHSHVYWYRQLPEEGLKFMVYLQKENIIDESGMPKERFSAEFPKEGPSILRIQQVVRGDSAAYFCASSVGVPTNQPQHFGDGTRLSIL.

This clonotype showed up just a few times. The chain joins TRBV6-5 to TRBJ1-2; D gene uncertain. The V end lost 2 bases, the J end lost 1 base, and 17 bases lay between the germline ends. Germline lookup yields CDR1 MNHEY and CDR2 SVGAGI. The CDR3 sequence is 17 residues long. In DNA form, the CDR3 reads TGTGCCAGCAGTTACGATATTCCAGCCAACCGTAACTATGGCTACACCTTC. Translated: CASSYDIPANRNYGYTF.

This sequence joins TRBV5-1 and TRBJ2-5, with D perhaps TRBD1 or TRBD2 (5 bases each). Germline CDR1 and CDR2: SGHRS and YFSETQ. This CDR3 region has 15 residues. V lost 0 bases to trimming and J lost 2 bases, with 11 bases between them. CDR3 coding DNA: TGCGCCAGCAGCTTGGCCGGGACGGTACAAGAGACCCAGTACTTC. Amino acids: CASSLAGTVQETQYF.

There are many counts of this clonotype. The chain carries TRBV12-3 or TRBV12-4 and TRBJ2-2; D not resolved. The CDR3 covers 13 residues. Between the trimmed V and J ends, which lost 6 bases and 6 bases, there was a span of 11 bases. DNA for the CDR3: TGTGCCAGCAGCTCTCTCAGTCCCGGGGAGCTGTTTTTT. This gives the protein CASSSLSPGELFF.

There are a few counts of this clonotype. A junction boundary mismatches the germline segment, possibly from a read error. The chain carries TRBV7-2 and TRBJ1-2, with 7 bases fitting TRBD1. The CDR3 extends over 13 amino acids. The germline gives CDR1 SGHTA, CDR2 FQGNSA. CDR3 coding DNA: TGTGCCAGCAGCTTAGGGGGTGGTGGACAGGACAGTTTC. It translates to CASSLGGGGQDSF.

The DNA of the CDR3 is TGTGCCACCAGCAGAGATGAGACAGGGGGCAATGAGCAGTTCTTC. It translates to CATSRDETGGNEQFF. This chain connects TRBV15 to TRBJ2-1; TRBD1 agrees at 9 bases. The V segment lost 0 bases and the J segment 6 bases; nucleotides outside the gene matches: 3. In germline, CDR1 is LNHNV, CDR2 YYDKDF (reference sequence). This CDR3 spans 15 amino acids.

The chain carries TRBV6-6 and TRBJ2-3; D call uncertain. The germline gives CDR1 MNHNY, CDR2 SVGAGI (reference sequence). V dropped 3 bases and J dropped 2 bases, with 9 bases sitting between them. The CDR3 length is 14 residues. As DNA, the CDR3 is TGTGCCAGCAGTTATCTTTTGGTCACAGATACGCAGTATTTT. It specifies CASSYLLVTDTQYF.

This clonotype was observed many times. The J gene is TRBJ2-1, the V gene TRBV6-5; possibly TRBD1 for D (7 bases). CDR3 length equals 17 residues. V lost 1 base to trimming and J lost 6 bases, with 19 bases between them. Germline V gene sequence: CDR1 MNHEY, CDR2 SVGAGI. CDR3 nucleotide sequence: TGTGCCAGCAGTTACTGGCAGGGGGGTAGGCGGGTCAATGAGCAGTTCTTC. Translation gives CASSYWQGGRRVNEQFF.

This clonotype was detected a few times. The V and J genes are TRBV12-3 or TRBV12-4 and TRBJ2-5; 9 bases align to TRBD1. The CDR3 has 16 amino acids. V dropped 7 bases and J dropped 5; count of bases not matched to a gene: 14. The DNA for the CDR3 is TGTGCCAGCACCTTCCGGGACAGGGCTCTAACGGAGACCCAGTACTTC. It translates to CASTFRDRALTETQYF.

This clonotype was counted at least ten times. V gene TRBV15 combines with J gene TRBJ1-1; TRBD1 might be the D (5 bases). The CDR3 is made up of 18 amino acids. Trimming took 0 bases from V and 4 from J, leaving 21 bases between them. The germline V gene has CDR1 LNHNV and CDR2 YYDKDF (reference sequence). CDR3 nucleotide sequence: TGTGCCACCAGCAGAGAAGCCCGGCTCTTAAGGGGCGGCACTGAAGCTTTCTTT. This gives the protein CATSREARLLRGGTEAFF.

This clonotype has more than one count but fewer than ten. This chain links TRBV6-5 with TRBJ1-2; the D gene is possibly TRBD1 (6 bases). V dropped 4 bases and J dropped 0 bases, with 24 bases sitting between them. Germline assignment: CDR1 MNHEY and CDR2 SVGAGI. The CDR3 spans 19 residues. CDR3 region: CASSFKDYRGQAPNYGYTF. DNA for the CDR3: TGTGCCAGCAGTTTCAAAGATTACCGGGGGCAGGCTCCTAACTATGGCTACACCTTC.

Many counts were recorded for this clonotype. The rearrangement links TRBV20-1 to TRBJ2-1, with D maybe TRBD1 (6 bases). The ends were cut back, 1 base at V and 1 base at J, with 8 bases in the middle. The CDR3 length is 14 residues. In germline, CDR1 is DFQATT, CDR2 SNEGSKA (reference sequence). The CDR3 sequence: CSARGTGSYNEQFF. The CDR3, as DNA: TGCAGTGCTAGAGGTACAGGGTCCTACAATGAGCAGTTCTTC.

The chain uses TRBV14 and TRBJ2-3; tentatively, D is TRBD1 (5 bases). Trimming took 4 bases from V and 4 from J, leaving 12 bases between them. The CDR3 contains 14 residues. CDR1 is SGHDN, CDR2 FVKESK, per germline. The CDR3 nucleotides read TGTGCCAGCAGCCGCATCCAGGGTGCAGATACGCAGTATTTT. Translating it yields CASSRIQGADTQYF. Full variable domain (rest looked up from reference TRBV14 and TRBJ2-3): EAGVTQFPSHSVIEKGQTVTLRCDPISGHDNLYWYRRVMGKEIKFLLHFVKESKQDESGMPNNRFLAERTGGTYSTLKVQPAELEDSGVYFCASSRIQGADTQYFGPGTRLTVL.